This is a list of T cell receptor beta chains from one sample in a study of blood T cells in healthy people across ages. A single record per CDR3 protein comes from TCRdb applying MiXCR to the 5' RACE reads. The table lists about 700,000 distinct CDR3 sequences, less than 40% of them singletons. Sequenced input: blood. All receptors come from a woman older than 75 in good health. CDR3s include the opening cysteine and the closing phenylalanine or tryptophan. A D gene is named only where the DNA matches it firmly. Some rows have no size entry. The others give once, few or many, or a class for an expanded clone.

CDR3 protein,CDR3 DNA,D gene,J gene,clone size,V gene
CSAPPYRAAYGYTF,TGCAGTGCCCCACCCTACAGGGCCGCCTATGGCTACACCTTC,-,TRBJ1-2,many,TRBV20-1
CASIRGRDETQYF,TGTGCCAGCATAAGGGGAAGGGACGAGACCCAGTACTTC,-,TRBJ2-5,once,TRBV6-1
CVSSVVGSSTDTQYF,TGTGTCAGCAGCGTGGTGGGATCTAGCACAGATACGCAGTATTTT,-,TRBJ2-3,-,TRBV9
CASSPLLGQTFTEAFF,TGTGCCAGCAGCCCACTATTGGGACAGACCTTCACTGAAGCTTTCTTT,TRBD1,TRBJ1-1,-,TRBV6-2/TRBV6-3
CASSQEYGSYNEQFF,TGTGCCAGCAGCCAAGAGTATGGATCCTACAATGAGCAGTTCTTC,-,TRBJ2-1,many,TRBV3-1
CASSLGTGGIGELFF,TGTGCCAGCAGCTTGGGGACAGGGGGCATCGGGGAGCTGTTTTTT,TRBD1,TRBJ2-2,few,TRBV5-5
CASSLAGAGQPQHF,TGTGCCAGCAGTTTAGCAGGGGCAGGTCAGCCCCAGCATTTT,-,TRBJ1-5,few,TRBV12-3/TRBV12-4
CASSETTGRAKPQHF,TGTGCCAGCAGTGAAACTACAGGGAGGGCGAAGCCCCAGCATTTT,-,TRBJ1-5,-,TRBV6-1
CASKGPLGSQPQHF,TGTGCCAGCAAAGGACCCTTAGGGAGTCAGCCCCAGCATTTT,-,TRBJ1-5,-,TRBV28
CSAPRETHGGGELFF,TGCAGTGCCCCTAGAGAAACTCACGGGGGCGGGGAGCTGTTTTTT,-,TRBJ2-2,-,TRBV20-1
CASNRGSNQPQHF,TGTGCCAGCAACAGGGGGAGCAATCAGCCCCAGCATTTT,TRBD1,TRBJ1-5,few,TRBV2
CASSYLGGLLTNEQFF,TGTGCCAGCAGTTACCTGGGAGGGCTTCTGACCAATGAGCAGTTCTTC,TRBD2,TRBJ2-1,-,TRBV6-5
CAGSPGRAGGRNEQFF,TGCGCCGGCAGCCCGGGACGAGCGGGGGGGCGGAATGAGCAGTTCTTC,TRBD2,TRBJ2-1,-,TRBV5-1
CASSLATRVETQYF,TGTGCCAGCAGCTTAGCGACTAGGGTCGAGACCCAGTACTTC,-,TRBJ2-5,many,TRBV7-6
CAWLAGTVSTDTQYF,TGTGCCTGGTTAGCGGGAACCGTTAGCACAGATACGCAGTATTTT,TRBD2,TRBJ2-3,few,TRBV30
CAISPDRTSYEQYF,TGTGCCATCAGCCCGGACAGGACATCCTACGAGCAGTACTTC,TRBD1,TRBJ2-7,many,TRBV10-3
CASSRTGYSEQYF,TGTGCCAGCAGCAGAACAGGGTACTCCGAGCAGTACTTC,-,TRBJ2-7,many,TRBV7-6
CASSTTSWGNEQFF,TGTGCCAGCAGTACGACTAGCTGGGGCAATGAGCAGTTCTTC,TRBD2,TRBJ2-1,-,TRBV12-3/TRBV12-4
CASSQLAGQGEIYGYTF,TGTGCCAGTAGCCAACTCGCTGGACAGGGGGAGATCTATGGCTACACCTTC,TRBD1,TRBJ1-2,few,TRBV19
CSAPQQGHIYGYTF,TGCAGTGCCCCGCAGCAGGGACATATCTATGGCTACACCTTC,-,TRBJ1-2,-,TRBV20-1
CASQTSGGAAQFF,TGTGCCAGCCAGACTAGCGGGGGGGCTGCGCAGTTCTTC,TRBD2,TRBJ2-1,many,TRBV25-1
CASRVRGLDGKETQYF,TGTGCCAGCAGGGTCCGGGGTCTTGATGGAAAAGAGACCCAGTACTTC,-,TRBJ2-5,many,TRBV6-5
CASSFLGLAGNQETQYF,TGTGCCAGCAGCTTTTTGGGACTAGCGGGGAATCAAGAGACCCAGTACTTC,TRBD2,TRBJ2-5,-,TRBV7-2
CTSTGQGFAPQHF,TGTACCAGCACCGGACAGGGATTCGCCCCCCAGCATTTT,TRBD1,TRBJ1-5,-,TRBV6-6
CSAPLGQISSPLHF,TGCAGTGCACCCCTGGGGCAAATCAGTTCACCCCTCCACTTT,-,TRBJ1-6,few,TRBV20-1